This T cell receptor beta chain was observed in a study of radiation and T cells in renal cell carcinoma. Time point noted: baseline pretreatment blood. Treatment defined: 15 Gy SBRT to primary tumor, nephrectomy 4 weeks later. Clones were read by immunoSEQ multiplex PCR, and TCRdb kept only the in-frame ones, dropping some. The data contain approximately 150,000 clones, around 78% of them singletons. The sequence was obtained from a woman aged 45-60 years with renal cell carcinoma. The specimen was blood, collected from a patient whose treatment included radiotherapy and nephrectomy.

The CDR3 protein is CASSSFPPGSTGELFF. The CDR3 bases are TGTGCCAGCAGTTCCTTCCCTCCGGGAAGCACCGGGGAGCTGTTTTTT. The V call is TRBV6-6, the J call TRBJ2-2; D is possibly TRBD2 (5 bases). CDR1 and CDR2 (germline): MNHNY, SVGAGI (reference sequence). This CDR3 spans 16 amino acids. V was shortened by 4 bases and J by 4 bases, with 16 bases between the two germline ends.